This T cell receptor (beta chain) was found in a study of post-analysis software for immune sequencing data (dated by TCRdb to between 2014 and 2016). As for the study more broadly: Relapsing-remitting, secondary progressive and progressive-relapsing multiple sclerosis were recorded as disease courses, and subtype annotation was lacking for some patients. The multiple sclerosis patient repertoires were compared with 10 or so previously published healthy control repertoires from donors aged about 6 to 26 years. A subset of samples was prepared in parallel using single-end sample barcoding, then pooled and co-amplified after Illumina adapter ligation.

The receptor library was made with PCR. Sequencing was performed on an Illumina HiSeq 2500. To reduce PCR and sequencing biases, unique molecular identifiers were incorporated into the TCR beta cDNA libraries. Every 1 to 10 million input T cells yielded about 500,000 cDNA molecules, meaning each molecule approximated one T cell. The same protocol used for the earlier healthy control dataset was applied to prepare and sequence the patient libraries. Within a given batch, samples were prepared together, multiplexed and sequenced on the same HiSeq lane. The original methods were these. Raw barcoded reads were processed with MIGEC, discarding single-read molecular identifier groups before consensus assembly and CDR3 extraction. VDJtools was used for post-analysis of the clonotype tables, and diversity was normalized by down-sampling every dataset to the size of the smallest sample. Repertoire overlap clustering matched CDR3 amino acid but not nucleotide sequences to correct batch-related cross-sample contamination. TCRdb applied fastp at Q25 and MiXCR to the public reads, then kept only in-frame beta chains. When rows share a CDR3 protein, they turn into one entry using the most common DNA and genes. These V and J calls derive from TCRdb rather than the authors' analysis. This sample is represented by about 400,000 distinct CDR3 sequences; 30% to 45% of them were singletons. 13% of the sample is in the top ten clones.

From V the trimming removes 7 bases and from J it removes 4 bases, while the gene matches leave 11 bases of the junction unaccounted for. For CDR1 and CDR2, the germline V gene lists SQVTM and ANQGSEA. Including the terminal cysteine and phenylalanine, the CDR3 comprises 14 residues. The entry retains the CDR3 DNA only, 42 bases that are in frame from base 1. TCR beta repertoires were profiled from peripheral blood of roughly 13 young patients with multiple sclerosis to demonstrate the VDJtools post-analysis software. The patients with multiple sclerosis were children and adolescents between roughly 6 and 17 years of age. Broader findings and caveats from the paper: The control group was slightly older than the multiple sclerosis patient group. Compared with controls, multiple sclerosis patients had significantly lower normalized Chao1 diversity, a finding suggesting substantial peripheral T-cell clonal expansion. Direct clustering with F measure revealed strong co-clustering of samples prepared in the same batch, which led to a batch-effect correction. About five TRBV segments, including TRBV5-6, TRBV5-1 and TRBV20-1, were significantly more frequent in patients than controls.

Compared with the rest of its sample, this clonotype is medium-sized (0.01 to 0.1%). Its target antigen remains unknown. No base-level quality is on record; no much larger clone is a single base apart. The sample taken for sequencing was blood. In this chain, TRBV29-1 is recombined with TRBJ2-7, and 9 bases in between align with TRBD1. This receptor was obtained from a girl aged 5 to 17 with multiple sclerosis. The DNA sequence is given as TGCAGCGCATCCGACAGGGGGGGATCGTACGAGCAGTACTTC. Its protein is CSASDRGGSYEQYF.